This TCR beta chain comes out of a study of shared clonotypes between healthy human individuals. Study conclusions and caveats: Shared clonotypes across all four donors exceeded non-shared ones in generation probability.

Comments on this clone: The antigen remains undetermined.

The test was conducted at deep level. Sorted-subset replicate PCRs used 200 ng DNA, some 33,000 T cell genomes. Method: immunoSEQ multiplex PCR; TCRdb's copy keeps in-frame clones and lacks some. Here the sample spans more than 850,000 clones, around three quarters being singletons. The CDR3 sequence is 12 residues long. From germline, CDR1 is WSHSY and CDR2 SAAADI. The V end was cut by 2 bases, the J end by 9 bases, with 8 bases between. Donors, healthy HIV-negative adults, lacked recent acute infections or vaccinations. This rearrangement joins TRBV10-2 to TRBJ2-4; D is unclear. The receptor comes from a man aged 18 to 29 in good health. Some clones in this sample may be carry-over from other donors' samples. The sample was memory CD4+ T cells from PBMCs. Subset described: CD45RA-negative fraction. The CDR3 region is CASSEPSPIQYF. CDR3 DNA: TGCGCCAGCAGTGAGCCCAGTCCCATTCAGTACTTC.